A single sample is the source of the 31 T cell receptor beta chains below, sequenced in a study of molecular identifiers for immune sequencing clone quantification (dated by TCRdb to 2017 to 2018). The library was generated by PCR. Sequenced on a NextSeq 500. TCRdb reprocessed the public reads (quality trimming at Q25 with fastp, clone calling with MiXCR) and kept in-frame beta chains. Under each unique CDR3 protein, matching rows form one entry showing the most common genes and DNA. The sample table records approximately 550,000 distinct CDR3 sequences; approximately 25% of these occur just once. Clones ranked in the top ten supply just over 0.75% of the sample. The sequenced sample was naive CD8+ T cells from blood, with Jurkat cell RNA spiked in. In light of the paper, this sample's cell subset or site label describes: FACS-sorted CD8+CD4-CCR7+CD45RA+ naive T cells. The receptors here all came from a human donor in good health. Some libraries in this study had Jurkat cell RNA spiked in.

This clonotype came up many times. The chain links TRBV6-2 or TRBV6-3 to TRBJ2-7, with D possibly TRBD2 on 5 matching bases. This CDR3 has 16 amino acids. V was cut by 0 bases and J by 1 base, with 13 bases left in between. Germline V lookup: CDR1 MNHEY, CDR2 SVGEGT. The CDR3 protein is CASSYSRTETSYEQYF. CDR3 sequence (DNA): TGTGCCAGCAGTTACTCGAGGACTGAAACTTCCTACGAGCAGTACTTC.

This clonotype was seen more than once but under ten times. The genes are TRBV7-3 and TRBJ2-1; possibly TRBD1 for D (6 bases). The germline V gene has CDR1 SGHTA and CDR2 FQGTGA. The CDR3 has 13 amino acids. The germline V and J ends were trimmed by 4 bases and 5 bases, with 9 bases remaining between them. As DNA, the CDR3 is TGTGCCAGCAGCTCCCCAGGGGACAATGAGCAGTTCTTC. Amino acid sequence: CASSSPGDNEQFF.

The sample holds a few counts of this clonotype. The J gene is TRBJ2-3, the V gene TRBV9, with 9 bases that match TRBD2. Per germline, CDR1 SGDLS and CDR2 YYNGEE. This CDR3 contains 15 residues. J lost 6 bases, V lost 4 bases, and 9 bases had no gene match. The CDR3 nucleotides are TGTGCCAGCAGCTTTGGCGGGAGGGCCGTGGATACGCAGTATTTT. It yields the protein CASSFGGRAVDTQYF.

The chain is built from TRBV4-3 and TRBJ2-1; possible D gene TRBD2, 6 bases. The CDR3 consists of 17 residues. CDR1 is LGHNA and CDR2 is YSLEER in the germline V gene. Trimming took 2 bases from V and 6 from J, leaving 20 bases between them. The CDR3 sequence is CASSQLRAGYGGNEQFF. The CDR3 DNA reads TGCGCCAGCAGCCAACTCCGCGCGGGGTATGGGGGCAATGAGCAGTTCTTC.

This clonotype was seen a handful of times. CDR3 amino acids: CASSQAGPLNEQFF. Written as DNA, the CDR3 is TGCGCCAGCAGCCAAGCGGGACCCCTCAATGAGCAGTTCTTC. The V gene is TRBV4-3, the J gene TRBJ2-1; D is tentatively TRBD1 or TRBD2 (5 bases each). The CDR3 length is 14 residues. The V end lost 1 base, the J end lost 6 bases, and 10 bases lay between the germline ends. Germline V CDR1 and CDR2: LGHNA, YSLEER.

The rearrangement links TRBV28 to TRBJ1-4, with a weak D call TRBD1 (5 bases). The CDR3 runs to 16 residues. The ends were cut back, 5 bases at V and 2 bases at J, with 15 bases in the middle. The germline gives CDR1 MDHEN, CDR2 SYDVKM. CDR3 residues: CASSPPAGATNEKLFF. In DNA, the CDR3 is TGTGCCAGCAGTCCTCCCGCCGGGGCGACTAATGAAAAACTGTTTTTT.

The V call is TRBV20-1, the J call TRBJ2-2; 9 bases fit TRBD1. CDR1 and CDR2 from the germline V gene are DFQATT and SNEGSKA (reference sequence). The CDR3 contains 17 residues. V lost 1 base, J lost 4 bases, and 10 bases stayed unmatched. The CDR3 coding sequence is TGCAGTGCTAGAGTCAAAAAAACAGGGGGCAGCACCGGGGAGCTGTTTTTT. Encoded protein: CSARVKKTGGSTGELFF.

This clonotype was observed a handful of times. Here the CDR3 reads CSVEGCETQYF. CDR3 coding DNA: TGCAGCGTTGAAGGATGTGAGACCCAGTACTTC. The chain is built from TRBV29-1 and TRBJ2-5; D is undetermined. Germline V lookup: CDR1 SQVTM, CDR2 ANQGSEA. The CDR3 loop spans 11 amino acids. V dropped 1 base and J dropped 5 bases, with 5 bases sitting between them.

As for this clonotype: One base away lies a much larger clone, so this may be a sequencing read error. The CDR3 here is CVSSIPYGEQFF. In DNA, the CDR3 is TGTGTCAGTAGTATCCCATATGGTGAGCAGTTCTTC. V usage is TRBV19 and J usage is TRBJ2-1; D ambiguous. Germline V gives CDR1 LNHDA, CDR2 SQIVND (reference sequence). This CDR3 is built from 12 residues. Full variable domain (rest looked up from reference TRBV19 and TRBJ2-1): DGGITQSPKYLFRKEGQNVTLSCEQNLNHDAMYWYRQDPGQGLRLIYYSQIVNDFQKGDIAEGYSVSREKKESFPLTVTSAQKNPTAFYLCVSSIPYGEQFFGPGTRLTVL.

This clonotype came up a few times. The chain links TRBV25-1 to TRBJ1-6; 7 bases map to TRBD1. Trimming at V came to 4 bases and at J to 10 bases, leaving 4 bases not matched to a gene. Per germline, CDR1 MGHDK and CDR2 SYGVNS. The CDR3 extends over 13 amino acids. This CDR3 is CASSADRESPLHF. The CDR3 nucleotides are TGTGCCAGCAGTGCAGACAGGGAATCACCCCTCCACTTT.

This clonotype came up once. A junction boundary mismatches the germline segment, possibly from a read error. The rearrangement links TRBV7-2 to TRBJ2-1, with a possible D match to TRBD2 (5 bases). The CDR3 runs 15 residues. The germline gives CDR1 SGHTA, CDR2 FQGNSA. In DNA form, the CDR3 reads TGTGCCAGCAGCTCGCTAGCCCGCCCCTACGATGAGCAGTTCTTC. Protein sequence: CASSSLARPYDEQFF.

The V call is TRBV7-6, the J call TRBJ2-7; possibly TRBD1 or TRBD2 for D (5 bases each). The CDR3 has 15 residues. CDR1 is SGHVS, CDR2 FNYEAQ, per germline. V lost 1 base and J 3 bases, leaving 13 bases between the germline ends. CDR3 DNA sequence: TGTGCCAGCAGCTTAGTGGAGAGGGGAGACTACGAGCAGTACTTC. This gives the protein CASSLVERGDYEQYF.

Ten or more counts support this clonotype. The chain is built from TRBV28 and TRBJ2-1, with 7 positions matching TRBD2. Germline CDR1 is MDHEN and CDR2 is SYDVKM. V trimming: 2 bases; J trimming: 7 bases; junction bases outside the gene matches: 8. The CDR3 loop spans 15 amino acids. CDR3 protein: CASSLGGRARNEQFF. Written as DNA, the CDR3 is TGTGCCAGCAGTTTAGGGGGGAGGGCCAGGAATGAGCAGTTCTTC.

A note on this clonotype: This clone may be a read error of a much larger clone one base away. This chain connects TRBV2 to TRBJ2-1; D is unclear. The V end was cut by 6 bases, the J end by 0 bases, with 12 bases between. The CDR3 loop spans 15 amino acids. The germline gives CDR1 SNHLY, CDR2 FYNNEI. The CDR3 loop is CASRKGGSSYNEQFF. In nucleotides, the CDR3 is TGTGCCAGCAGGAAGGGCGGTAGCTCCTACAATGAGCAGTTCTTC.

In this sample, this clonotype turned up many times. The CDR3 DNA reads TGTGCCAGCAGCTTAGCCCATGAGCAGTTCTTC. Translated: CASSLAHEQFF. The chain uses TRBV7-2 and TRBJ2-1; D is undetermined. The CDR3 covers 11 residues. Trimming cost V 0 bases and J 8 bases, with 2 bases left between them. The germline gives CDR1 SGHTA, CDR2 FQGNSA.

The sample holds many counts of this clonotype. This chain uses TRBV29-1 with TRBJ2-6, with 8 bases fitting TRBD1. This CDR3 has 16 residues. In germline, CDR1 is SQVTM, CDR2 ANQGSEA. Trimming removed 7 bases from V and 0 bases from J; junction bases left unmatched: 8. CDR3 nucleotide sequence: TGCAGCGCTCAGGGACAGGATTACTCTGGGGCCAACGTCCTGACTTTC. Amino acids: CSAQGQDYSGANVLTF.

This clonotype was seen only a few times. The CDR3 sequence: CASSDGSRMNTEAFF. CDR3 DNA sequence: TGTGCCAGCAGTGACGGATCGAGGATGAACACTGAAGCTTTCTTT. The chain links TRBV2 to TRBJ1-1; no clear D gene. The CDR3 is made up of 15 amino acids. Germline-derived CDR1 and CDR2 are SNHLY and FYNNEI. V lost 3 bases, J lost 0 bases, and 11 bases lay in between.

V and J are TRBV5-6 and TRBJ1-2; D is uncertain. CDR1 is SGHDT and CDR2 is YYEEEE in the germline V gene. CDR3 length equals 14 residues. V was trimmed by 1 base and J by 4 bases, leaving 11 bases between them. The CDR3 here is CASSLTDMIYGYTF. CDR3 nucleotide sequence: TGTGCCAGCAGCTTGACAGATATGATCTATGGCTACACCTTC.

In this sample, this clonotype turned up a few times. J is TRBJ1-5 and V is TRBV7-8; D gene uncertain. V was cut by 5 bases and J by 1 base, with 15 bases left in between. CDR1 is SGHVS, CDR2 FQNEAQ, per germline. The CDR3 loop spans 16 amino acids. The CDR3, as DNA: TGTGCCAGCAGCGGTACCGACACGGGGAGCAATCAGCCCCAGCATTTT. It codes for CASSGTDTGSNQPQHF.

In its sample, this clonotype was seen a few times. The V call is TRBV6-2 or TRBV6-3, the J call TRBJ2-3; 7 bases line up with TRBD1. The germline CDR1 and CDR2 sequences are MNHEY and SVGEGT. The CDR3 extends over 16 amino acids. Trimming took 5 bases from V and 0 from J; bases not matched to a gene: 8. As DNA, the CDR3 is TGTGCCAGCAGTCTCTTCAACAGGGGAAGCACAGATACGCAGTATTTT. Protein product: CASSLFNRGSTDTQYF.

This chain links TRBV7-9 with TRBJ2-3, with 14 bases matching TRBD2. V lost 5 bases, J lost 8 bases, and 9 bases stayed unmatched. Germline V gives CDR1 SEHNR, CDR2 FQNEAQ (reference sequence). This CDR3 spans 16 amino acids. CDR3 loop: CASSPWTSGRPVTQYF. CDR3 nucleotides: TGTGCCAGCAGCCCGTGGACTAGCGGGAGGCCAGTTACGCAGTATTTT.

This clonotype came up many times. The chain uses TRBV19 and TRBJ1-1, with unresolved D. V lost 6 bases and J 3 bases, leaving 8 bases between the germline ends. Germline assignment: CDR1 LNHDA and CDR2 SQIVND (reference sequence). The CDR3 is 12 amino acids. CDR3 DNA: TGTGCCAGTAGCCCGGGCCACACTGAAGCTTTCTTT. It translates to CASSPGHTEAFF.

This clonotype appeared a few times. This chain joins TRBV6-5 and TRBJ2-6; the D is unclear. Germline-derived CDR1 and CDR2 are MNHEY and SVGAGI. This CDR3 is 15 amino acids long. Between the trimmed V and J ends, which lost 8 bases and 0 bases, there was a span of 11 bases. The CDR3: CASFPLSSGANVLTF. In nucleotides, the CDR3 is TGTGCCAGCTTCCCGCTAAGCTCTGGGGCCAACGTCCTGACTTTC.

J is TRBJ2-7 and V is TRBV7-6; 7 bases align to TRBD1. Germline V gene data show CDR1 as SGHVS and CDR2 as FNYEAQ. The V gene end was trimmed by 2 bases and the J gene end by 4 bases; junction bases not matched to a gene: 8. CDR3 length equals 15 residues. CDR3 DNA sequence: TGTGCCAGCAGCTTATCCCTAGGGGGCCCGTACGAGCAGTACTTC. Its translation: CASSLSLGGPYEQYF.

This clonotype was detected once. This rearrangement joins TRBV2 to TRBJ2-7; D may match TRBD1 or TRBD2 (6 bases each). The CDR3 is 18 residues long. V was pared by 4 bases and J by 3 bases, with 25 bases between. Per the germline V gene, CDR1 is SNHLY and CDR2 is FYNNEI. Here the CDR3 DNA reads TGTGCCAGCAGTGGGAGGGGGATCAGAAGGGCCGCCGTCTACGAGCAGTACTTC. Encoded protein: CASSGRGIRRAAVYEQYF.

This clonotype appeared a few times. J is TRBJ2-3 and V is TRBV11-2; 13 positions agree with TRBD2. Germline loops: CDR1 SGHAT, CDR2 FQNNGV. The CDR3 loop spans 18 amino acids. J gave up 4 bases and V 5 bases, and 12 bases lay outside the gene matches. CDR3 amino acids: CASSPGLAGAFLSDTQYF. CDR3 nucleotide sequence: TGTGCCAGCAGCCCCGGACTAGCGGGAGCCTTTTTATCAGATACGCAGTATTTT.

This clonotype was found a few times. The chain links TRBV2 to TRBJ2-7, with TRBD2 identical over 11 bases. Trimming at V came to 1 base and at J to 3 bases, leaving 2 bases not matched to a gene. The CDR3 consists of 15 residues. CDR1 and CDR2 from the germline V gene are SNHLY and FYNNEI. CDR3 amino acids: CASSEGLAGSYEQYF. The CDR3 DNA follows: TGTGCCAGCAGTGAAGGACTAGCGGGGAGCTACGAGCAGTACTTC.

This clonotype was observed a handful of times. The chain joins TRBV19 to TRBJ2-2; D is possibly TRBD1 or TRBD2 (5 bases each). This CDR3 has 13 residues. The germline V and J ends were trimmed by 4 bases and 7 bases, with 10 bases remaining between them. Germline lookup yields CDR1 LNHDA and CDR2 SQIVND (reference sequence). The CDR3 nucleotides are TGTGCCAGTAGTAACGGGGCGGTCGGGGAGCTGTTTTTT. Encoded protein: CASSNGAVGELFF.

V is TRBV5-1 and J is TRBJ2-7, with 7 bases fitting TRBD1. Germline lookup yields CDR1 SGHRS and CDR2 YFSETQ. Trimming took 4 bases from V and 4 from J; bases not matched to a gene: 5. The CDR3 spans 13 residues. The CDR3 sequence: CASSLGQQYEQYF. The CDR3 bases are TGCGCCAGCAGCCTGGGACAGCAGTACGAGCAGTACTTC.

This clonotype showed up just a few times. The chain is built from TRBV4-1 and TRBJ2-5, with D possibly being TRBD1 (5 bases). Trimming removed 0 bases from V and 7 bases from J, with 15 bases in between. This CDR3 spans 15 amino acids. The germline CDR1 and CDR2 sequences are MGHRA and YSYEKL. CDR3 in DNA: TGCGCCAGCAGCCAAGAAGGTTCAGGGCCGGGGACCCAGTACTTC. This gives the protein CASSQEGSGPGTQYF.

In this sample, this clonotype turned up many times. The rearrangement links TRBV7-9 to TRBJ1-2; D is possibly TRBD1 (6 bases). Trimming stripped 5 bases from V and 0 bases from J, with 13 bases between. The CDR3 consists of 15 residues. Germline values: CDR1 SEHNR, CDR2 FQNEAQ (reference sequence). The CDR3 DNA sequence: TGTGCCAGCAGCCCTTCGACAGGAACTAACTATGGCTACACCTTC. It encodes CASSPSTGTNYGYTF. Filled out from reference TRBV7-9 and TRBJ1-2, the complete variable domain reads DTGVSQNPRHKITKRGQNVTFRCDPISEHNRLYWYRQTLGQGPEFLTYFQNEAQLEKSRLLSDRFSAERPKGSFSTLEIQRTEQGDSAMYLCASSPSTGTNYGYTFGSGTRLTVV.